This is a list of T cell receptor beta chains from one sample in a study of blood T cell repertoires in COVID-19. TCRdb's copy holds only in-frame clones and misses some; the assay was immunoSEQ multiplex PCR. The table lists 200,000 to 250,000 clones, 90% to 95% of them singletons, with 0.82% in the top ten. Input material: peripheral blood. The receptor source for this set is a man aged 60 to 69 with COVID-19, enrolled during active disease. The CDR3 runs from the conserved cysteine through the conserved F or W. The D gene is left open where the match is weak. Rows give clone size only sometimes, using once, few, many, or a class for an expanded clone.

NA	TRBV6-6	TRBJ2-7	TRBD1	CASSSSPGQVLTEQYF	TGTGCCAGCAGTTCCTCCCCTGGACAGGTACTTACCGAGCAGTACTTC
NA	TRBV6-1	TRBJ2-7	NA	CASTEGRFYEQYF	TGTGCCAGCACTGAGGGGAGGTTTTACGAGCAGTACTTC
NA	TRBV10-3	TRBJ2-1	TRBD2	CAISAPSGPYNEQFF	TGTGCCATCAGTGCGCCTAGCGGGCCCTACAATGAGCAGTTCTTC
NA	TRBV4-1	TRBJ2-5	NA	CASSHMETQYF	TGCGCCAGCAGCCATATGGAGACCCAGTACTTC
NA	TRBV25-1	TRBJ2-7	TRBD2	CASSEFGGGPNEQYF	TGTGCCAGCAGTGAATTCGGGGGAGGGCCTAACGAGCAGTACTTC
NA	TRBV27	TRBJ1-2	TRBD1	CASSWQGVGGYTF	TGTGCCAGCAGTTGGCAGGGGGTTGGTGGCTACACCTTC
NA	TRBV6-1	TRBJ1-1	NA	CASSEAYRTTNTEAFF	TGTGCCAGCAGTGAAGCATACAGGACTACGAACACTGAAGCTTTCTTT
NA	TRBV2	TRBJ2-2	NA	CASSEDSRQENTGELFF	TGTGCCAGCAGTGAAGATTCGCGACAGGAGAACACCGGGGAGCTGTTTTTT
NA	TRBV5-4	TRBJ1-5	TRBD1	CASSLRVGQGGSDQPQHF	TGTGCCAGCAGCTTGAGGGTGGGACAGGGAGGGAGTGATCAGCCCCAGCATTTT
few	TRBV28	TRBJ1-1	TRBD1	CASRVSGQFTEAFF	TGTGCCAGCCGAGTTTCGGGACAGTTCACTGAAGCTTTCTTT
NA	TRBV6-5	TRBJ2-6	NA	CASSLGGTGANVLTF	TGTGCCAGCAGCCTCGGGGGTACGGGGGCCAACGTCCTGACTTTC
NA	TRBV7-6	TRBJ2-3	TRBD1	CASSLAGTGYADTQYF	TGTGCCAGCAGCTTAGCCGGGACAGGGTATGCAGATACGCAGTATTTT
NA	TRBV19	TRBJ2-7	NA	CASSIRLNNYEQYF	TGTGCCAGTAGTATACGCCTAAATAACTACGAGCAGTACTTC
NA	TRBV2	TRBJ1-2	NA	CASSEYEDGYTF	TGTGCCAGCAGTGAATATGAGGATGGCTACACCTTC
NA	TRBV7-9	TRBJ2-7	NA	CASSLGTRADEQYF	TGTGCCAGCAGCTTGGGGACTCGGGCCGACGAGCAGTACTTC
NA	TRBV5-1	TRBJ2-7	TRBD2	CASSLGTSVGYEQYF	TGCGCCAGCAGCTTGGGGACTAGCGTCGGGTACGAGCAGTACTTC
NA	TRBV28	TRBJ1-3	NA	CASGTRGSGNTIYF	TGTGCCAGCGGGACGCGGGGCTCTGGAAACACCATATATTTT
NA	TRBV12-5	TRBJ2-7	NA	CASGTWGRGNRDEQYF	TGTGCTAGTGGTACCTGGGGGCGGGGGAATCGGGACGAGCAGTACTTC
NA	TRBV11-2	TRBJ1-5	TRBD1	CASTLGPPGQGHQPQHF	TGTGCCAGCACCCTAGGACCTCCCGGACAGGGCCATCAGCCCCAGCATTTT
NA	TRBV3-1/TRBV3-2	TRBJ2-3	NA	CASSPWTDADTQYF	TGTGCCAGCAGCCCTTGGACTGACGCAGATACGCAGTATTTT
NA	TRBV2	TRBJ1-5	NA	CAGGLQDNQPQHF	TGTGCCGGGGGCCTGCAAGACAATCAGCCCCAGCATTTT
once	TRBV5-1	TRBJ1-3	NA	CASSSDSFSGNTIYF	TGCGCCAGCAGCTCCGACAGCTTCTCTGGAAACACCATATATTTT
NA	TRBV7-3	TRBJ2-1	TRBD2	CASSLTSLAGANEQFF	TGTGCCAGCAGCTTAACGTCGCTAGCGGGGGCCAATGAGCAGTTCTTC
NA	TRBV29-1	TRBJ1-5	TRBD1	CSVRGPGNQPQHF	TGCAGCGTTAGGGGGCCTGGCAATCAGCCCCAGCATTTT
NA	TRBV6-5	TRBJ1-1	NA	CASTSTAKATFF	TGTGCCAGCACTTCGACAGCTAAAGCGACTTTCTTT
NA	TRBV24-1	TRBJ2-3	TRBD1	CATSPGQGMADTQYF	TGTGCCACCTCTCCGGGACAGGGAATGGCAGATACGCAGTATTTT
NA	TRBV7-2	TRBJ2-5	NA	CASSSFGGAQYF	TGTGCCAGCAGTTCCTTCGGGGGAGCCCAGTACTTC
NA	TRBV18	TRBJ2-3	NA	CASSREASTDTQYF	TGTGCCAGCTCACGGGAGGCTAGCACAGATACGCAGTATTTT
NA	TRBV7-9	TRBJ1-5	NA	CASSQAAADQPQHF	TGTGCCAGCAGTCAAGCGGCAGCTGATCAGCCCCAGCATTTT
NA	TRBV5-1	TRBJ2-7	NA	CASRSDSSYEQYF	TGCGCCAGCAGGAGTGACAGTTCCTACGAGCAGTACTTC
NA	TRBV15	TRBJ1-5	NA	CATSRDWGTGTQPQHF	TGTGCCACCAGCAGAGACTGGGGAACAGGGACGCAGCCCCAGCATTTT
NA	TRBV5-6	TRBJ1-1	NA	CASSPLRNTEAFF	TGTGCCAGCAGCCCCCTGAGGAACACTGAAGCTTTCTTT
NA	TRBV3-1/TRBV3-2	TRBJ2-4	TRBD2	CASSPRLASNRLAKNIQYF	TGTGCCAGCAGCCCCCGACTAGCGAGTAATCGTTTAGCCAAAAACATTCAGTACTTC
few	TRBV6-4	TRBJ1-1	NA	CASRQQETNTEAFF	TGTGCCAGCAGACAACAGGAGACGAACACTGAAGCTTTCTTT
NA	TRBV5-5	TRBJ1-6	NA	CASSFGRVGSPLHF	TGTGCCAGCAGCTTCGGCAGGGTTGGTTCACCCCTCCACTTT
NA	TRBV14	TRBJ1-1	NA	CASSQVAGAPVRAFF	TGTGCCAGCAGCCAAGTGGCGGGGGCCCCCGTAAGAGCTTTCTTT
NA	TRBV5-1	TRBJ1-1	NA	CASSAGVVNTEAFF	TGCGCCAGCAGTGCAGGGGTGGTTAACACTGAAGCTTTCTTT
once	TRBV6-5	TRBJ2-7	TRBD1	CATIAGGQGPYEQYF	TGTGCCACCATCGCCGGGGGACAGGGACCCTACGAGCAGTACTTC
NA	TRBV7-2	TRBJ2-7	TRBD1	CASSSPIEGGTGNTYEQYF	TGTGCCAGCAGCTCCCCAATTGAAGGAGGGACAGGTAATACCTACGAGCAGTACTTC
NA	TRBV9	TRBJ1-5	NA	CASSVVTMGQPQHF	TGTGCCAGCAGCGTAGTGACAATGGGTCAGCCCCAGCATTTT
NA	TRBV18	TRBJ2-1	NA	CASSPYRDGEQFF	TGTGCCAGCTCACCCTACAGGGATGGTGAGCAGTTCTTC
NA	TRBV11-2	TRBJ2-7	TRBD1	CASSPGDRGYEQYF	TGTGCCAGCAGCCCCGGGGACAGGGGGTACGAGCAGTACTTC
NA	TRBV29-1	TRBJ2-7	TRBD1	CSASDRGLEQYF	TGCAGTGCCTCGGACAGGGGTCTCGAGCAGTACTTC
NA	TRBV19	TRBJ1-1	TRBD1	CASSTDRVRTEAFF	TGTGCCAGTAGTACGGACAGGGTAAGGACTGAAGCTTTCTTT
NA	TRBV18	TRBJ1-3	TRBD1	CASSPETGAGNTIYF	TGTGCCAGCTCACCGGAGACAGGGGCTGGAAACACCATATATTTT
NA	TRBV30	TRBJ1-1	TRBD1	CAWKTGTANTEAFF	TGTGCCTGGAAAACCGGGACAGCGAACACTGAAGCTTTCTTT
few	TRBV19	TRBJ2-3	TRBD1	CASSMGGRTGADTQYF	TGTGCCAGTAGTATGGGCGGCCGGACAGGCGCAGATACGCAGTATTTT
NA	TRBV2	TRBJ1-1	NA	CASSAQGVGTEAFF	TGTGCCAGCAGTGCTCAAGGGGTTGGCACTGAAGCTTTCTTT
NA	TRBV7-3	TRBJ2-2	TRBD2	CASSPREGHGELFF	TGTGCCAGCAGCCCCCGGGAGGGCCACGGGGAGCTGTTTTTT
NA	TRBV28	TRBJ1-6	NA	CASSLSGTYSPLHF	TGTGCCAGCAGTTTAAGTGGCACCTATTCACCCCTCCACTTT
NA	TRBV28	TRBJ2-7	TRBD2	CASSLTTSGRLGRSYEQYF	TGTGCCAGCAGTTTAACGACTAGCGGGAGGCTCGGTCGGTCGTACGAGCAGTACTTC
NA	TRBV9	TRBJ1-2	TRBD1	CASSATRTGGGYTF	TGTGCCAGCAGCGCTACCCGGACAGGGGGTGGCTACACCTTC
NA	TRBV4-2	TRBJ1-2	NA	CASSQDHSRYGYTF	TGTGCCAGCAGCCAAGATCATAGCCGCTATGGCTACACCTTC
NA	TRBV21-1	TRBJ1-5	NA	CASRITRGHQPQHF	TGTGCCAGCAGAATAACCAGGGGCCATCAGCCCCAGCATTTT
NA	TRBV5-1	TRBJ1-1	NA	CASHEGVLGNTEAFF	TGCGCCAGCCATGAGGGGGTCTTGGGGAACACTGAAGCTTTCTTT
NA	TRBV4-1	TRBJ1-5	NA	CASSQDRSSYNQPQHF	TGCGCCAGCAGCCAAGATCGTAGCAGCTACAATCAGCCCCAGCATTTT